This TCR beta chain was sequenced for a study of type 1 regulatory T cells. About the study: T-allo10 is a Tr1-enriched, alloantigen-specific CD4 T cell product made in vitro.

Worth noting for this clonotype: Its target is unknown.

T-allo10 cells from the graft donor were described as anergic, host-alloantigen-specific, and alloantigen-specific suppressors. One entry per CDR3 protein results from TCRdb running MiXCR on the reads. The data show about 68,000 distinct CDR3 sequences, 63% seen once. The specimen sequenced was cultured T cells, either the whole culture or a sorted T cell fraction (not recorded which). Subset defined: Tr1-enriched cell product generated in vitro against host alloantigens. The receptor comes from a human donor in good health.

The CDR3 region has the DNA TGTGCCAGCAGCTTCCAGGGGAAGGGGGAGACCCAGTACTTC. This encodes CASSFQGKGETQYF. V is TRBV5-5 and J is TRBJ2-5; D is perhaps TRBD1 (6 bases). Trimming shortened V by 2 bases and J by 5 bases, and 13 bases separated the two germline ends. The CDR3 has 14 amino acids. Germline values: CDR1 SGHKS, CDR2 YYEKEE (reference sequence).